This is a list of T cell receptor beta chains from one sample in a study of cytomegalovirus exposure and HLA in healthy donors. Sequenced by immunoSEQ multiplex PCR; TCRdb stores in-frame clones only, minus some. Of some 250,000 clones listed, over 70% were seen once; the top ten hold 8%. Specimen: PBMCs. The receptors derive from an older woman in good health and CMV-seropositive. Both conserved end residues are part of each CDR3. A D gene is named only where the DNA matches it firmly.

TRBJ1-5 . TRBV6-1 CASSANREPPLFSNQPQHF
TRBJ1-1 TRBD1 TRBV7-9 CASSLYGVDRGKEAFF
TRBJ2-7 TRBD2 TRBV27 CASSQGLTYEQYF
TRBJ1-1 . TRBV6-1 CASRVDLRNTEAFF
TRBJ2-5 TRBD2 TRBV27 CASSYTGGPRETQYF
TRBJ2-4 . TRBV7-4 CASSGVRAPKNIQYF
TRBJ2-7 TRBD2 TRBV4-1 CASSQPPLSGLGDYYEQYF
TRBJ1-1 TRBD1 TRBV5-3 CARSPDRGIGSDTEAFF
TRBJ1-2 . TRBV5-4 CASRIEGRGYGYTF
TRBJ2-7 . TRBV6-5 CASSPPGYEQYF
TRBJ2-7 . TRBV6-1 CASSEGQKREQYF
TRBJ2-5 TRBD1 TRBV5-4 CASRTLSKGAGETQYF
TRBJ2-7 . TRBV7-9 CASSLEPLSGSYEQYF
TRBJ1-1 . TRBV6-1 CASSEPPRGSWGTEAFF
TRBJ2-1 TRBD1 TRBV27 CASSLQGQGSNEQFF
TRBJ2-5 TRBD1 TRBV7-9 CASSPRTGGLSWTQYF
TRBJ2-3 . TRBV6-5 CASSYSALRGDTQYF
TRBJ2-3 TRBD1 TRBV5-1 CASSTGESTDTQYF
TRBJ1-3 . TRBV25-1 CASSDLNTIYF
TRBJ2-1 TRBD2 TRBV9 CASSSRLAGISYNEQFF
TRBJ2-3 TRBD1 TRBV27 CASSLRGPIITSTDTQYF
TRBJ1-5 . TRBV28 CASTLFLGPAENQPQHF
TRBJ2-7 TRBD1 TRBV29-1 CSVLTGGAVHF
TRBJ2-4 . TRBV4-1 CASSQGVGLAKNIQYF
TRBJ2-1 TRBD2 TRBV6-5 CASSYSGTSGSDEQFF
TRBJ2-3 TRBD2 TRBV9 CASSVDGTSGRGDTQYF
TRBJ1-1 TRBD1 TRBV27 CASSLSGGPGGAFF
TRBJ1-1 TRBD1 TRBV19 CASNRPGTANTEAFF
TRBJ1-2 . TRBV28 CASSLTALDGGYTF
TRBJ1-3 TRBD1 TRBV4-1 CASSFEGQGGNTIYF
TRBJ1-2 TRBD1 TRBV28 CALAGRGEAYGYTF
TRBJ2-7 . TRBV7-3 CASSLSDRPYEQYF
TRBJ2-7 . TRBV4-1 CASSLRQAGYEQYF
TRBJ1-4 TRBD1 TRBV6-1 CASRGQSRTNEKLFF
TRBJ2-1 TRBD2 TRBV2 CASGGGGAVYNEQFF
TRBJ1-1 . TRBV28 CASSALQGCFF
TRBJ1-3 . TRBV18 CASSPDRGNTIYF
TRBJ2-1 . TRBV18 CASGLFQGGAYNEQFF
. . TRBV6-1 CASTNTVSSYEQYF
TRBJ1-6 . TRBV5-1 CASSLQGRNSPLHF
TRBJ2-2 TRBD1 TRBV7-9 CASSSGTGNTGELFF
TRBJ2-3 . TRBV5-4 CASSATSTDTQYF
TRBJ2-7 TRBD2 TRBV7-2 CASSSTSGITYEQYF
TRBJ2-7 . TRBV5-1 CASSLAGALSSYEQYF
TRBJ1-1 . TRBV5-1 CASSLSIPTEAFF
TRBJ1-2 . TRBV4-1 CASSQGRAFTPNFYGYTF
TRBJ2-1 . TRBV5-4 CASSYTPNNEQFF
TRBJ2-1 TRBD1 TRBV6-4 CASSAGTGVGNEQFF
TRBJ2-1 TRBD2 TRBV7-9 CASSAGTSVYNEQFF
TRBJ2-3 . TRBV14 CASSLIPAWGPSGTDTQYF
TRBJ2-5 . TRBV7-9 CASSLVPAAQETQYF
TRBJ1-1 TRBD1 TRBV19 CASRTQGAITEAFF
TRBJ2-5 . TRBV7-9 CASSLGYYMYQETQYF
TRBJ2-5 TRBD1 TRBV30 CAWRGWTGGQETQYF
TRBJ2-3 . TRBV6-5 CASSYRRGADTQYF
TRBJ2-4 TRBD2 TRBV4-1 CPSSPPLPTSGRQNIQYF
TRBJ1-1 . TRBV9 CASSVASRGTEAFF
TRBJ2-5 . TRBV15 CATSRDFSETQYF